The entry below gives a single TCR beta chain sequence along with its context. V lost 4 bases and J lost 7; bases outside the gene matches: 3. The CDR3 sequence is 13 residues long. Germline loops: CDR1 SGHNT, CDR2 YYREEE (reference sequence). TCRdb's table, derived via immunoSEQ multiplex PCR, lists solely in-frame clones and lacks some. The repertoire consists of more than 300,000 clones, with approximately 90% occurring once and the leading ten covering approximately 4.1%. The data are from a study of blood T cell repertoires in COVID-19. This study enrolled people aged about 18 to 100 from about 24 US geographic areas.

The source of this sequence is a man aged 25 to 40 who had recovered from COVID-19. The rearrangement links TRBV5-4 to TRBJ2-1; 9 bases line up with TRBD1. The sequenced sample was PBMCs or T cells enriched from blood (not recorded which). Here the CDR3 DNA reads TGTGCCAGCAGCGCCGGACAGGGGAATGAGCAGTTCTTC. Its protein product is CASSAGQGNEQFF.